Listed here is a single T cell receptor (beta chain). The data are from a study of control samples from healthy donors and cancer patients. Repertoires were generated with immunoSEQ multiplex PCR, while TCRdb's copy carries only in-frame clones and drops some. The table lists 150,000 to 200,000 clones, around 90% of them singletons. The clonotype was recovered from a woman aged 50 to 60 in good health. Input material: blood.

CDR3 region: CASSGGRQGTEAFF. The CDR3 DNA sequence: TGTGCCAGTAGTGGGGGACGGCAGGGCACTGAAGCTTTCTTT. The chain carries TRBV19 and TRBJ1-1; a weak D match, TRBD1 (5 bases). From germline, CDR1 is LNHDA and CDR2 SQIVND (reference sequence). V was trimmed by 5 bases and J by 4 bases, leaving 14 bases between them. CDR3 length: 14 amino acids. The variable domain in full, with the rest retrieved from reference TRBV19 and TRBJ1-1, is DGGITQSPKYLFRKEGQNVTLSCEQNLNHDAMYWYRQDPGQGLRLIYYSQIVNDFQKGDIAEGYSVSREKKESFPLTVTSAQKNPTAFYLCASSGGRQGTEAFFGQGTRLTVV.